The clone carrying this T cell receptor beta chain has more than one count but fewer than ten. Its antigen is unidentified. Only in-frame clones appear in the TCRdb table, and some are missing; sequencing was by immunoSEQ multiplex PCR. The table includes around 2.1 million clones, about 92% detected once. The length of the CDR3 is 12 residues. Germline V gene lookup returns CDR1 SEHNR and CDR2 FQNEAQ (reference sequence). Trimming shortened V by 2 bases and J by 6 bases, and 8 bases separated the two germline ends. The data originate from a study of shared clonotypes between healthy human individuals. Study results and caveats: Estimated clonotype richness was generally higher in naive than memory subsets.

Naive CD8 cells lacked CD45RO and underwent positive selection for CCR7, leaving out terminally differentiated effector memory CD45RA+ cells. Material: naive CD8+ T cells from PBMCs. This TCR derives from a man younger than 35 in good health. Some clones in this sample may be carry-over from other donors' samples. The V and J genes are TRBV7-9 and TRBJ2-7; no firm D call. The CDR3 sequence: CASSLLSVEQYF. CDR3 sequence (DNA): TGTGCCAGCAGCTTATTATCGGTCGAGCAGTACTTC.